These 6 T cell receptor beta chains were all obtained from the same sample, sequenced in a study of response to subunit inactivated influenza vaccine. Each CDR3 protein gets one entry after TCRdb re-called the RT-PCR reads with MiXCR. This table holds just under 550,000 distinct CDR3 sequences, roughly 25% found once. These data are also associated with another study on T cells expressing NK-cell markers. Turning to that study: Generation of TCR beta cDNA was performed by 5'RACE template switching incorporating UMIs.

The sequenced sample was CD4+ T cells sorted from PBMCs, obtained about 12 days after vaccination. The origin of the receptors is a man aged 50 to 60 who received an inactivated influenza vaccine.

In its sample, this clonotype was seen once. This sequence joins TRBV6-2 or TRBV6-3 and TRBJ2-3; the D gene could be TRBD1 or TRBD2 (5 bases each). This CDR3 comprises 16 residues. V lost 2 bases, J lost 3 bases, and 15 bases lay in between. In germline, CDR1 is MNHEY, CDR2 SVGEGT. The CDR3 coding sequence is TGTGCCAGCAGTTACGGGGCCGACTGGAGGACAGATACGCAGTATTTT. Encoded protein: CASSYGADWRTDTQYF.

Worth noting for this clonotype: An end of the junction does not agree with germline; a read error may underlie this. The rearrangement joins TRBV12-3 or TRBV12-4 to TRBJ1-3; D is perhaps TRBD1 (5 bases). The CDR3 covers 13 residues. The CDR3 loop is CASSLGQGKTIYF. In nucleotides, the CDR3 is TGTGCCAGCAGTTTGGGGCAGGGAAAGACCATATATTTT.

The chain employs TRBV10-2 and TRBJ2-5; D is uncertain. CDR3 size: 16 residues. Trimming shortened V by 3 bases and J by 1 base, and 15 bases separated the two germline ends. Germline V lookup: CDR1 WSHSY, CDR2 SAAADI. Here the CDR3 DNA reads TGCGCCAGCAGTGATTCCAGAAAGGTGGCCCAAGAGACCCAGTACTTC. Translated: CASSDSRKVAQETQYF.

The sample holds a few counts of this clonotype. The V and J genes are TRBV12-3 or TRBV12-4 and TRBJ2-1; 8 positions match TRBD1. The CDR3 is 12 residues long. V dropped 6 bases and J dropped 9; count of bases not matched to a gene: 4. The CDR3 DNA follows: TGTGCCAGCAGCCGGACAGGGATTGAGCAGTTCTTC. Its translation: CASSRTGIEQFF.

CDR3 amino acids: CASSQGRLGNQPQHF. CDR3 bases: TGTGCCAGCAGCCAAGGGCGCCTCGGCAATCAGCCCCAGCATTTT. V and J are TRBV3-1 and TRBJ1-5, with no clear D. The CDR3 loop spans 15 amino acids. From germline, CDR1 is LGHDT and CDR2 YNNKEL (reference sequence). V dropped 1 base and J dropped 2 bases, with 9 bases sitting between them.

This sequence joins TRBV19 and TRBJ2-7, with D perhaps TRBD1 or TRBD2 (5 bases each). In germline, CDR1 is LNHDA, CDR2 SQIVND (reference sequence). The length of the CDR3 is 15 residues. V was trimmed by 6 bases and J by 0 bases, leaving 15 bases between them. This CDR3 reads CASRDPGRSSYEQYF. The CDR3 DNA reads TGTGCCAGTAGAGATCCGGGACGGAGCTCCTACGAGCAGTACTTC.